One and the same sample provided the 25 T cell receptor beta chains below, sequenced in a study of T cell responses to AZD1222 COVID-19 vaccine. Method: immunoSEQ multiplex PCR; TCRdb's copy keeps in-frame clones and lacks some. The sample gives some 170,000 clones, roughly 94% of which show up once; around 1% is in the top ten. Sequenced material: peripheral blood, taken 28 days after the second AZD1222 dose. Receptor source: an adult who received the AZD1222 COVID-19 vaccine.

The rearrangement links TRBV6-5 to TRBJ1-1, with unresolved D. Trimming shortened V by 10 bases and J by 1 base, and 16 bases separated the two germline ends. The CDR3 contains 14 residues. Germline assignment: CDR1 MNHEY and CDR2 SVGAGI. CDR3 coding DNA: TGTGCCACTATAAAGGGCCCTCAGAACACTGAAGCTTTCTTT. Translating it yields CATIKGPQNTEAFF.

J is TRBJ1-3 and V is TRBV18, with a tentative D call TRBD1 (5 bases). Trimming took off 5 bases at V and 0 bases at J, with 11 bases between the two ends. This CDR3 has 15 residues. In germline, CDR1 is KGHSH, CDR2 LQKENI. Written as DNA, the CDR3 is TGTGCCAGCTCATTACAGGAGATCTCTGGAAACACCATATATTTT. Translating it yields CASSLQEISGNTIYF.

The chain carries TRBV30 and TRBJ1-1; D is unresolved. V gave up 2 bases and J gave up 1 base, with 8 bases separating them. The CDR3 has 13 residues. CDR1 is GTSNPN and CDR2 is SVGIG in the germline V gene (reference sequence). The CDR3 sequence: CAWSIEQNTEAFF. CDR3 bases: TGTGCCTGGAGTATAGAGCAGAACACTGAAGCTTTCTTT. The variable domain in full, with the rest retrieved from reference TRBV30 and TRBJ1-1, is SQTIHQWPATLVQPVGSPLSLECTVEGTSNPNLYWYRQAAGRGLQLLFYSVGIGQISSEVPQNLSASRPQDRQFILSSKKLLLSDSGFYLCAWSIEQNTEAFFGQGTRLTVV.

The V call is TRBV5-1, the J call TRBJ2-2, with D possibly matching TRBD2 (5 bases). CDR3 length equals 14 residues. The germline CDR1 and CDR2 sequences are SGHRS and YFSETQ. Between the trimmed V and J ends, which lost 2 bases and 2 bases, there was a span of 7 bases. DNA of the CDR3: TGCGCCAGCAGCTTCGGGGAAAACACCGGGGAGCTGTTTTTT. Translating gives CASSFGENTGELFF.

The J gene is TRBJ2-5, the V gene TRBV3-1 (or the pseudogene TRBV3-2); 7 nucleotides match TRBD1. V shed 4 bases, J shed 5 bases, and the junction held 10 bases outside the gene matches. In germline, CDR1 is LGHDT, CDR2 YNNKEL (reference sequence). The CDR3 loop spans 15 amino acids. CDR3 protein: CASSRNTGDGETQYF. CDR3 coding DNA: TGTGCCAGCAGCCGCAATACAGGGGATGGGGAGACCCAGTACTTC.

The chain employs TRBV27 and TRBJ2-2; 9 bases line up with TRBD2. This CDR3 has 15 amino acids. With V trimmed by 0 bases and J by 6 bases, 2 bases remained unmatched. Per the germline V gene, CDR1 is MNHEY and CDR2 is SMNVEV (reference sequence). The CDR3 region is CASSLSRLAAGELFF. CDR3 sequence (DNA): TGTGCCAGCAGTTTATCGAGACTAGCGGCCGGGGAGCTGTTTTTT.

The chain carries TRBV5-1 and TRBJ2-2; TRBD1 aligns across 9 bases. The CDR3 length is 15 residues. The germline CDR1 and CDR2 sequences are SGHRS and YFSETQ. After removal of 0 bases from V and 7 bases from J, the junction contained 4 bases not matched to a gene. The CDR3 DNA reads TGCGCCAGCAGCTTGGAGAGACAGGGGGACGGGGAGCTGTTTTTT. It translates to CASSLERQGDGELFF.

The V call is TRBV9, the J call TRBJ2-1; 9 nucleotides agree with TRBD2. The CDR3 has 13 amino acids. Germline V gives CDR1 SGDLS, CDR2 YYNGEE. Germline trimming cut 0 bases from V and 13 bases from J; bases unmatched to any gene: 5. Written as DNA, the CDR3 is TGTGCCAGCAGCGTAGCCCAGCGGGGGGACCAGTTCTTC. Translation gives CASSVAQRGDQFF. Filled out from reference TRBV9 and TRBJ2-1, the complete variable domain reads DSGVTQTPKHLITATGQRVTLRCSPRSGDLSVYWYQQSLDQGLQFLIQYYNGEERAKGNILERFSAQQFPDLHSELNLSSLELGDSALYFCASSVAQRGDQFFGPGTRLTVL.

The genes are TRBV19 and TRBJ1-1; TRBD1 is a possible D gene (6 bases). V dropped 2 bases and J dropped 1 base, with 8 bases sitting between them. The CDR3 consists of 14 residues. Germline V gene data show CDR1 as LNHDA and CDR2 as SQIVND (reference sequence). This CDR3 reads CASSINRANTEAFF. Written as DNA, the CDR3 is TGTGCCAGTAGTATAAACAGGGCGAACACTGAAGCTTTCTTT. Together with reference TRBV19 and TRBJ1-1, the CDR3 gives the full variable domain: DGGITQSPKYLFRKEGQNVTLSCEQNLNHDAMYWYRQDPGQGLRLIYYSQIVNDFQKGDIAEGYSVSREKKESFPLTVTSAQKNPTAFYLCASSINRANTEAFFGQGTRLTVV.

The chain uses TRBV5-1 and TRBJ1-1; weak D call: TRBD1 (6 bases). Germline-derived CDR1 and CDR2 are SGHRS and YFSETQ. This CDR3 spans 13 amino acids. V shed 5 bases and J shed 0 bases, with 8 bases lying between them. In DNA form, the CDR3 reads TGCGCCAGCAGGCAGGGGTTGAACACTGAAGCTTTCTTT. Translating it yields CASRQGLNTEAFF.

This clone was seen once. The V gene is TRBV7-8, the J gene TRBJ2-6; D perhaps matches TRBD1 (5 bases). The V end lost 5 bases, the J end lost 0 bases, and 11 bases lay between the germline ends. The V gene's germline CDR1 is SGHVS and CDR2 FQNEAQ. The length of the CDR3 is 16 residues. In DNA, the CDR3 is TGTGCCAGCAGCGCGACAGCCAGCTCTGGGGCCAACGTCCTGACTTTC. It translates to CASSATASSGANVLTF.

This chain links TRBV7-9 with TRBJ1-1; 9 nucleotides align to TRBD1. Germline CDR1 reads SEHNR; CDR2 reads FQNEAQ (reference sequence). V lost 6 bases, J lost 8 bases, and 4 bases stayed unmatched. This CDR3 has 12 residues. The CDR3 DNA reads TGTGCCAGCAGATTACAGGGGGCGGAAGCTTTCTTT. It is translated as CASRLQGAEAFF.

V gene TRBV12-5 combines with J gene TRBJ2-7; D possibly corresponds to TRBD1 (6 bases). The CDR3 is made up of 12 amino acids. Looked up from germline, CDR1 is LGHNT and CDR2 is FRNRAP. V was clipped by 3 bases and J by 8 bases, with 11 bases between them. The CDR3 coding sequence is TGTGCTAGTGGTTTTAACGGACAGAAGCAGTACTTC. This sequence encodes CASGFNGQKQYF.

The CDR3 nucleotides are TGCAGTGCCAGTAGGAACAGAGCTGAGACCCAGTACTTC. This sequence encodes CSASRNRAETQYF. This chain links TRBV20-1 with TRBJ2-5; D gene ambiguous. The CDR3 is 13 amino acids. Germline CDR1 DFQATT, CDR2 SNEGSKA (reference sequence). V lost 6 bases to trimming and J lost 5 bases, with 16 bases between them.

This clone appeared a single time. The chain combines TRBV27 with TRBJ2-6, with D uncertain. Germline V gives CDR1 MNHEY, CDR2 SMNVEV (reference sequence). This CDR3 contains 17 residues. V dropped 8 bases and J dropped 0 bases, with 17 bases sitting between them. The CDR3 sequence is CASGIGSSYSGANVLTF. The CDR3 bases are TGTGCCAGCGGTATAGGCAGTTCTTACTCTGGGGCCAACGTCCTGACTTTC. The full variable domain, completed using reference TRBV27 and TRBJ2-6, is EAQVTQNPRYLITVTGKKLTVTCSQNMNHEYMSWYRQDPGLGLRQIYYSMNVEVTDKGDVPEGYKVSRKEKRNFPLILESPSPNQTSLYFCASGIGSSYSGANVLTFGAGSRLTVL.

This sequence joins TRBV2 and TRBJ2-3; 9 nucleotides line up with TRBD2. The V gene's germline CDR1 is SNHLY and CDR2 FYNNEI. This CDR3 is 14 amino acids long. Trimming cost V 4 bases and J 2 bases; bases outside gene matches: 1. The CDR3 coding sequence is TGTGCCAGCAGTGGGACTAGCGCCACAGATACGCAGTATTTT. As protein: CASSGTSATDTQYF.

This chain joins TRBV19 and TRBJ1-3; possibly TRBD1 for D (5 bases). The CDR3 extends over 14 amino acids. V shed 3 bases and J shed 4 bases, with 10 bases lying between them. Germline-derived CDR1 and CDR2 are LNHDA and SQIVND (reference sequence). CDR3 amino acids: CASSIPGSGNTIYF. The DNA for the CDR3 is TGTGCCAGTAGTATCCCAGGGTCGGGAAACACCATATATTTT.

The rearrangement uses TRBV15 and TRBJ1-5, with D possibly TRBD1 on 5 matching bases. The CDR3 length is 14 residues. V was cut by 0 bases and J by 8 bases, with 11 bases left in between. The V gene's germline CDR1 is LNHNV and CDR2 YYDKDF (reference sequence). The CDR3 sequence is CATSREQAQEPQHF. The CDR3 DNA reads as TGTGCCACCAGCAGAGAACAGGCCCAGGAGCCCCAGCATTTT.

The rearrangement uses TRBV14 and TRBJ2-7, with D maybe TRBD2 (6 bases). The length of the CDR3 is 16 residues. V was clipped by 3 bases and J by 2 bases, with 17 bases between them. Germline V gene sequence: CDR1 SGHDN, CDR2 FVKESK. The CDR3 region has the DNA TGTGCCAGCAGCCAGCCCACCGGGACTGGGGCCTACGAGCAGTACTTC. Encoded protein: CASSQPTGTGAYEQYF. The full variable domain, rest sourced from reference TRBV14 and TRBJ2-7, is EAGVTQFPSHSVIEKGQTVTLRCDPISGHDNLYWYRRVMGKEIKFLLHFVKESKQDESGMPNNRFLAERTGGTYSTLKVQPAELEDSGVYFCASSQPTGTGAYEQYFGPGTRLTVT.

The rearrangement links TRBV9 to TRBJ1-1, with D uncertain. V was clipped by 0 bases and J by 4 bases, with 13 bases between them. The CDR3 consists of 15 residues. CDR1 is SGDLS, CDR2 YYNGEE, per germline. CDR3 loop: CASSVALAGRTEAFF. CDR3 nucleotides: TGTGCCAGCAGCGTAGCTCTGGCAGGCCGCACTGAAGCTTTCTTT. Supplemented by reference TRBV9 and TRBJ1-1, the full variable domain reads DSGVTQTPKHLITATGQRVTLRCSPRSGDLSVYWYQQSLDQGLQFLIQYYNGEERAKGNILERFSAQQFPDLHSELNLSSLELGDSALYFCASSVALAGRTEAFFGQGTRLTVV.

The chain is built from TRBV6-5 and TRBJ1-3; D ambiguous. The ends were cut back, 6 bases at V and 5 bases at J, with 17 bases in the middle. CDR3 length equals 15 residues. In germline, CDR1 is MNHEY, CDR2 SVGAGI. Written as DNA, the CDR3 is TGTGCCAGCAGGAAGCAGGCAGACGGCAGAAACACCATATATTTT. Translation: CASRKQADGRNTIYF.

As to this clone: Because the CDR3's place on the DNA is in doubt, the DNA is left out and the CDR3 is given as listed by TCRdb. V and J are TRBV21-1 and TRBJ1-4; the DNA was not compared with TRBD1, the D call given in the table. TRBV21-1 is a listed pseudogene. The CDR3 has 17 amino acids, counting both end residues. CDR3 sequence: CASSKVGQGARDEKLFF.

The chain is built from TRBV11-3 and TRBJ2-1, with TRBD2 as a possible D gene (6 bases). Deletions cut 3 bases from V and 10 bases from J, with 10 bases between. The CDR3 has 12 residues. Germline loops: CDR1 SGHNT, CDR2 YENEEA. CDR3 sequence reads: CASSLSAGEQFF. The DNA for the CDR3 is TGTGCCAGCAGCTTGTCGGCGGGGGAGCAGTTCTTC.

This chain links TRBV6-5 with TRBJ2-1; D tentatively reads TRBD1 or TRBD2 (6 bases each). Germline V gives CDR1 MNHEY, CDR2 SVGAGI. CDR3 size: 14 residues. Trimming shortened V by 6 bases and J by 8 bases, and 17 bases separated the two germline ends. CDR3: CASSRTPGAYEQFF. CDR3 sequence (DNA): TGTGCCAGCAGCCGCACTCCGGGGGCCTATGAGCAGTTCTTC.

A remark on this clone: The junction and the germline gene differ at one end; a read error may be behind it. The CDR3 DNA reads as TGCAGTGCTAGAGTGGCCCTCTCCCTGATCTTC. Translated, it gives CSARVALSLIF. The chain links TRBV20-1 to TRBJ2-1; no reliable D call. CDR1 is DFQATT and CDR2 is SNEGSKA in the germline V gene (reference sequence). The CDR3 length is 11 residues.